The 9 T cell receptor beta chains below were found in one sample sequenced in a study of blood T cell repertoires in COVID-19. The protocol was immunoSEQ multiplex PCR, while the TCRdb copy is restricted to in-frame clones and leaves out a portion. The repertoire holds some 52,000 clones, with roughly 91% as singletons. The sequencing input was peripheral blood. These receptors all come from a human donor in a cohort sampled during active COVID-19.

This clone was seen a few times. This chain links TRBV5-4 with TRBJ2-2; maybe TRBD1 (5 bases). The germline V gene encodes CDR1 SGHNT and CDR2 YYREEE (reference sequence). Trimming took 2 bases from V and 7 from J, leaving 15 bases between them. There are 15 residues in the CDR3. CDR3 DNA: TGTGCCAGCAGCTTAAGGCAGGGTGGGATCGGGGAGCTGTTTTTT. Translated, it gives CASSLRQGGIGELFF.

The chain is built from TRBV6-6 and TRBJ1-5; 9 bases match TRBD1. J was trimmed by 7 bases and V by 6 bases; bases with no gene match: 7. This CDR3 contains 14 residues. Germline assignment: CDR1 MNHNY and CDR2 SVGAGI (reference sequence). The CDR3 protein is CASRTGGAGQPQHF. The CDR3 coding sequence is TGTGCCAGCAGAACAGGGGGCGCAGGGCAGCCCCAGCATTTT.

The rearrangement uses TRBV4-1 and TRBJ2-7; 7 positions agree with TRBD2. J gave up 2 bases and V 4 bases, and 5 bases lay outside the gene matches. The CDR3 runs 14 residues. The germline gives CDR1 MGHRA, CDR2 YSYEKL. The CDR3 loop is CASSPREGPYEQYF. CDR3 DNA sequence: TGCGCCAGCAGCCCGAGGGAGGGCCCCTACGAGCAGTACTTC.

This chain connects TRBV7-9 to TRBJ2-7; possible D gene TRBD2, 6 bases. Germline V gene data show CDR1 as SEHNR and CDR2 as FQNEAQ (reference sequence). The CDR3 contains 15 residues. V lost 2 bases and J lost 4, with 15 bases in between. The CDR3 region has the DNA TGTGCCAGCAGCTTACGAGCCGGTGCGGGGTACGAGCAGTACTTC. Its translation: CASSLRAGAGYEQYF.

The chain is built from TRBV27 and TRBJ2-1, with D hard to call. Germline CDR1 reads MNHEY; CDR2 reads SMNVEV (reference sequence). The CDR3 spans 14 residues. Trimming shortened V by 1 base and J by 5 bases, and 9 bases separated the two germline ends. The CDR3 DNA sequence: TGTGCCAGCAGTTTATATCCTACAGACAATGAGCAGTTCTTC. This sequence encodes CASSLYPTDNEQFF.

The genes are TRBV11-2 and TRBJ2-7, with 12 nucleotides matching TRBD2. This CDR3 is built from 19 residues. Losses at the gene ends were 4 bases for V and 0 bases for J; bases not matched to a gene: 13. Germline V CDR1 and CDR2: SGHAT, FQNNGV. The CDR3 coding sequence is TGTGCCAGCAGCTACCCATCGAGTGGACTAGCGGGAAGCTCCTACGAGCAGTACTTC. Translating it yields CASSYPSSGLAGSSYEQYF.

The rearrangement joins TRBV5-8 to TRBJ1-1; D possibly corresponds to TRBD1 (5 bases). Germline V CDR1 and CDR2: SGHTS, YDEGEE. The CDR3 totals 11 residues. V was pared by 2 bases and J by 10 bases, with 9 bases between. The CDR3 DNA reads TGTGCCAGCAGCTTCAGGGAGGGAGCTTTCTTT. Amino acid sequence: CASSFREGAFF.

The rearrangement links TRBV19 to TRBJ2-1; 7 bases line up with TRBD1. The trim removed 6 bases at V and 8 bases at J, leaving 4 bases unmatched. The CDR3 length is 12 residues. CDR1 LNHDA and CDR2 SQIVND come from the germline V gene (reference sequence). The CDR3 nucleotides are TGTGCCAGTAGAGCTACAGGGGATGAGCAGTTCTTC. This encodes CASRATGDEQFF.

The J gene is TRBJ2-5, the V gene TRBV5-8, with TRBD1 matching 10 bases. CDR3 size: 17 residues. The V gene end was trimmed by 1 base and the J gene end by 3 bases; junction bases not matched to a gene: 9. Germline assignment: CDR1 SGHTS and CDR2 YDEGEE. DNA of the CDR3: TGTGCCAGCAGCTTGTGGGAGACAGGGGGCCCAAAAGAGACCCAGTACTTC. As protein: CASSLWETGGPKETQYF.